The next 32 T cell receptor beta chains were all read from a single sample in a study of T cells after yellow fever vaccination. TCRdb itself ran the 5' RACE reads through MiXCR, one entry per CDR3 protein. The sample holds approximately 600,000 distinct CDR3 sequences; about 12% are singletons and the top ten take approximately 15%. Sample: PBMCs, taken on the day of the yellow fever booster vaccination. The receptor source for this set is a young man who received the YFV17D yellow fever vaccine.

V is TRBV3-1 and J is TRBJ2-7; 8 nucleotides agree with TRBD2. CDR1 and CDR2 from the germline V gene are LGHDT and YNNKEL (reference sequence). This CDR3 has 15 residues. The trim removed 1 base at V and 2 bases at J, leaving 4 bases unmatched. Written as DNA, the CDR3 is TGTGCCAGCAGCCAAGGGACAGCGGGAGCCTACGAGCAGTACTTC. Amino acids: CASSQGTAGAYEQYF.

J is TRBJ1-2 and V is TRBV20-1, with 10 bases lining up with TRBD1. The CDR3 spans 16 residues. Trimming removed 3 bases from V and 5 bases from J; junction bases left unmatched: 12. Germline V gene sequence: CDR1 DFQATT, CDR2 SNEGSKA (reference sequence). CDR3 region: CSASPRQGAQVYGYTF. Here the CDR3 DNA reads TGCAGTGCTAGTCCCAGACAGGGGGCACAGGTATATGGCTACACCTTC.

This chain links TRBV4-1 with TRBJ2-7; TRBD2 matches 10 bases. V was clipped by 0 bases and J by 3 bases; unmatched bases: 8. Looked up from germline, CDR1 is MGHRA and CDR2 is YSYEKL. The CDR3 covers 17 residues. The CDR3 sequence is CASSQDLGTSVVYEQYF. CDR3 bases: TGCGCCAGCAGCCAAGATCTTGGGACTAGCGTCGTCTACGAGCAGTACTTC.

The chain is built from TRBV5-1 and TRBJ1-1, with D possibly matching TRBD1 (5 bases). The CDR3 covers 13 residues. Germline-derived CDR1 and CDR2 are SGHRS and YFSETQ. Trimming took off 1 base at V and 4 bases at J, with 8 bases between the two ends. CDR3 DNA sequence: TGCGCCAGCAGCTTGAACAGGAGCACTGAAGCTTTCTTT. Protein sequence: CASSLNRSTEAFF. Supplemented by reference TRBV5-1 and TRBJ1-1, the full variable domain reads KAGVTQTPRYLIKTRGQQVTLSCSPISGHRSVSWYQQTPGQGLQFLFEYFSETQRNKGNFPGRFSGRQFSNSRSEMNVSTLELGDSALYLCASSLNRSTEAFFGQGTRLTVV.

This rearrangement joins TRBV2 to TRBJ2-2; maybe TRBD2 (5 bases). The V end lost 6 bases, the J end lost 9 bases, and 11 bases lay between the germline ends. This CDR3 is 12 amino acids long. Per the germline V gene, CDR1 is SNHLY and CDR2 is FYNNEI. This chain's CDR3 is CASRAEGRELFF. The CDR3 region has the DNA TGTGCCAGCAGGGCCGAGGGCAGGGAGCTGTTTTTT.

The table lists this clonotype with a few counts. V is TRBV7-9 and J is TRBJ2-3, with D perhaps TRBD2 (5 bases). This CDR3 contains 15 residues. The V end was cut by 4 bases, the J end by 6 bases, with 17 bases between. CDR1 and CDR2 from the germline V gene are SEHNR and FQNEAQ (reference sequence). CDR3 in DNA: TGTGCCAGCAGCTCACTTGCGGGCGGATCCGATACGCAGTATTTT. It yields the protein CASSSLAGGSDTQYF.

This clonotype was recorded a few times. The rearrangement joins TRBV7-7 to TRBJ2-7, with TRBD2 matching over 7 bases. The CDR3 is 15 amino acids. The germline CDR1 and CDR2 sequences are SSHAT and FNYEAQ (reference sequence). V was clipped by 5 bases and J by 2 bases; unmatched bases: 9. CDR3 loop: CASSPSLAVPYEQYF. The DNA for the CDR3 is TGTGCCAGCAGCCCTAGCCTAGCGGTTCCCTACGAGCAGTACTTC.

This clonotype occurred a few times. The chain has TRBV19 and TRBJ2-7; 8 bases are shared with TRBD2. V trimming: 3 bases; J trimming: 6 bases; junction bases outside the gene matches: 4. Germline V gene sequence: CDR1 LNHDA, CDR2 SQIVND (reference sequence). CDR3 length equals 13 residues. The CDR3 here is CASSIEAGAEQYF. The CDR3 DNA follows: TGTGCCAGTAGTATTGAAGCGGGAGCCGAGCAGTACTTC.

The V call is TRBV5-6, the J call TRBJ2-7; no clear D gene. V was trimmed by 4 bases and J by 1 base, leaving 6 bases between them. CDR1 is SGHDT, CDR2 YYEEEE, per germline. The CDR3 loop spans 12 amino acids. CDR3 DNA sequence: TGTGCCAGCAGCGCCATGTCCTACGAGCAGTACTTC. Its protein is CASSAMSYEQYF.

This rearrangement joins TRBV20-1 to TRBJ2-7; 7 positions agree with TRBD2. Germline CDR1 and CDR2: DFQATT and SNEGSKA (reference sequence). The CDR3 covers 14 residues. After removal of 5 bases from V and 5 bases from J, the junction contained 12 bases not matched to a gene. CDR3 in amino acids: CSAHQGAGVHEQYF. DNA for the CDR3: TGCAGTGCTCACCAAGGGGCGGGAGTCCACGAGCAGTACTTC.

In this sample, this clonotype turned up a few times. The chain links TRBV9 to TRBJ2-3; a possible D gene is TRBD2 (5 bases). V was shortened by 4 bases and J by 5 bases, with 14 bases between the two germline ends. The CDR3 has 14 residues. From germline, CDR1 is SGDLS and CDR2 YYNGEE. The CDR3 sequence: CASSTPGVKDTQYF. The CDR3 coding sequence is TGTGCCAGCAGCACCCCCGGGGTTAAAGATACGCAGTATTTT.

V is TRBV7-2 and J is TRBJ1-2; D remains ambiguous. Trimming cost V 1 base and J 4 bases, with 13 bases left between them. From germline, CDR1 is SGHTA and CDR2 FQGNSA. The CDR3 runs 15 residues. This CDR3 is CASSLGGPKVYGYTF. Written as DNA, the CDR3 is TGTGCCAGCAGCTTAGGCGGGCCTAAGGTCTATGGCTACACCTTC.

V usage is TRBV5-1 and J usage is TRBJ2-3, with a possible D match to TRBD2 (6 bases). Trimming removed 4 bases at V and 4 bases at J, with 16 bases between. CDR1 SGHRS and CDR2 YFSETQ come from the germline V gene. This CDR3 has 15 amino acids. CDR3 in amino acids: CASSQTTSPPDTQYF. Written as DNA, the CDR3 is TGCGCCAGCAGCCAAACTACTAGCCCGCCAGATACGCAGTATTTT.

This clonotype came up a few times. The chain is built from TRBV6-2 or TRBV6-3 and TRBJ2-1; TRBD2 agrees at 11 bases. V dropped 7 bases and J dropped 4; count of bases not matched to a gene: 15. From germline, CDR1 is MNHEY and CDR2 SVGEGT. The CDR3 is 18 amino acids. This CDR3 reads CASTPGYGTSGFYNEQFF. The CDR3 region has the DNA TGTGCCAGCACCCCAGGTTATGGGACTAGCGGCTTTTACAATGAGCAGTTCTTC.

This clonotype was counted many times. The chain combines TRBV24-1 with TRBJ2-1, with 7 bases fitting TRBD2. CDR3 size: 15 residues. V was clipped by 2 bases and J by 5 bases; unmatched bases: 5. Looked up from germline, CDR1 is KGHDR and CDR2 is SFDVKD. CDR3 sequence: CATSDSGRSDNEQFF. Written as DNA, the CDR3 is TGTGCCACCAGTGATTCCGGGAGGTCTGACAATGAGCAGTTCTTC.

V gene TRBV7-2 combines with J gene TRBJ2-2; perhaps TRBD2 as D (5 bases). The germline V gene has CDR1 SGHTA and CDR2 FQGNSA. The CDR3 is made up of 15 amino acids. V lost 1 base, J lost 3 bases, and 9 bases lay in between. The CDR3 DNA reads TGTGCCAGCAGCTTAGTTGGGAGACACACCGGGGAGCTGTTTTTT. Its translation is CASSLVGRHTGELFF.

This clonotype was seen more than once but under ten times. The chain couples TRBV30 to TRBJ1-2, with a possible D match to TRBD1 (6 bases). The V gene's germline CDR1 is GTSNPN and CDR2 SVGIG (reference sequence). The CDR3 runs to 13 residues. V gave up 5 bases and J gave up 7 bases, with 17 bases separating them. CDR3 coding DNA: TGTGCCTGGTCCCGTCTGGGGGCCGGTGGCTACACCTTC. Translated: CAWSRLGAGGYTF.

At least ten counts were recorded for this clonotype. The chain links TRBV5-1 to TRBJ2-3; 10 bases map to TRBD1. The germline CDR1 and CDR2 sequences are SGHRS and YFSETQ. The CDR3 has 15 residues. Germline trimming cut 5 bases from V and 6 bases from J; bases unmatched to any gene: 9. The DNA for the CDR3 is TGCGCCAGCAGTAAATGGGACAGGGGTTCGGATACGCAGTATTTT. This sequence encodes CASSKWDRGSDTQYF.

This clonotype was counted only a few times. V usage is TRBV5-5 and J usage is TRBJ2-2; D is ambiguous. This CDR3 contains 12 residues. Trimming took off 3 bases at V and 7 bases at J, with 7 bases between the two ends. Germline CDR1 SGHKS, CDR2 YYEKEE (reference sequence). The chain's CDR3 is CASSYPGGELFF. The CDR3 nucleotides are TGTGCCAGCAGCTACCCAGGCGGGGAGCTGTTTTTT.

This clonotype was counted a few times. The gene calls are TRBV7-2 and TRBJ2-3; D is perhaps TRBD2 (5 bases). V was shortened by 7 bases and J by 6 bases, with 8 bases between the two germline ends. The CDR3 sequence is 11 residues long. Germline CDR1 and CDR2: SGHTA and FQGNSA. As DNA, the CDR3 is TGTGCCAGCATCCGAGGGGATACGCAGTATTTT. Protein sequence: CASIRGDTQYF.

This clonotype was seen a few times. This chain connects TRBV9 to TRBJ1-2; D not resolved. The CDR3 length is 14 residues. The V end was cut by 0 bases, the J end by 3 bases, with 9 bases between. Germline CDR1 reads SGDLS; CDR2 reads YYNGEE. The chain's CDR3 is CASSVGTADYGYTF. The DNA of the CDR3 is TGTGCCAGCAGCGTAGGGACGGCAGACTATGGCTACACCTTC.

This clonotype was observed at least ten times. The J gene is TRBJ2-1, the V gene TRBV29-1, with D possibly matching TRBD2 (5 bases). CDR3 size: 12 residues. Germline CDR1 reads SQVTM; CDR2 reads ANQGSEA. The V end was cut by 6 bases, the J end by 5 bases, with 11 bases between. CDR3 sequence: CSVFDGDNEQFF. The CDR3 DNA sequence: TGCAGCGTCTTTGACGGGGACAATGAGCAGTTCTTC.

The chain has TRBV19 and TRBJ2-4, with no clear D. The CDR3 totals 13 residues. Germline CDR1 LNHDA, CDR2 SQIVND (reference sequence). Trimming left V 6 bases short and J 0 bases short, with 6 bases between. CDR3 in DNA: TGTGCCAGTAGCGAAATAGCCAAAAACATTCAGTACTTC. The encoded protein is CASSEIAKNIQYF.

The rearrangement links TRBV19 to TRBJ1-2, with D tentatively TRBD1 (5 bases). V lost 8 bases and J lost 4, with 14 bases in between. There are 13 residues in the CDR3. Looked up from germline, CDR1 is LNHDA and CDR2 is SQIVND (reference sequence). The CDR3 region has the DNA TGTGCCAGTTCACGCGGGGGAGGCTATGGCTACACCTTC. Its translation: CASSRGGGYGYTF.

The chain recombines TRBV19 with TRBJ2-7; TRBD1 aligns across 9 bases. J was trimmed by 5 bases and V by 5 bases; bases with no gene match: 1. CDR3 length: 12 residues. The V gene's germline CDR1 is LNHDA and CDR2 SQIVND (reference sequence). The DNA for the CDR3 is TGTGCCAGTAGTCGGACAGGGGACGAGCAGTACTTC. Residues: CASSRTGDEQYF.

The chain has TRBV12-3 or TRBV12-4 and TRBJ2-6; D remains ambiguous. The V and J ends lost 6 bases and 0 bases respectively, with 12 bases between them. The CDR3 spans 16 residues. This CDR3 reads CASSRTSFSGANVLTF. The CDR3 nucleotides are TGTGCCAGCAGCCGTACATCCTTCTCTGGGGCCAACGTCCTGACTTTC.

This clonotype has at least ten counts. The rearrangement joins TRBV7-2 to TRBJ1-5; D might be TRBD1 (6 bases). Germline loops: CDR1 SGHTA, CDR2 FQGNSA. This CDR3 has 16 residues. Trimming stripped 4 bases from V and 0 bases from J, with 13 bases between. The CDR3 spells CASSSARDISNQPQHF. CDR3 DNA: TGTGCCAGCAGCTCAGCGCGGGACATTAGCAATCAGCCCCAGCATTTT.

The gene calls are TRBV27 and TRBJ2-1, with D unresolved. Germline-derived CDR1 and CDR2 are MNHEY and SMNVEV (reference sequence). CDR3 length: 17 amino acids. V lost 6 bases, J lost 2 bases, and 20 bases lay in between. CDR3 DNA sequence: TGTGCCAGCAGCTCTACCCGGTTGGTAGCAGCCTACAATGAGCAGTTCTTC. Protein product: CASSSTRLVAAYNEQFF.

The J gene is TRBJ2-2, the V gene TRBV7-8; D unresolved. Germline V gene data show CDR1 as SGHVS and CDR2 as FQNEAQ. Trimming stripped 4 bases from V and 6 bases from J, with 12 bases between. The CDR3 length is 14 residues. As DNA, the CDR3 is TGTGCCAGCAGCTACTTGTCTAGGTCCGGGGAGCTGTTTTTT. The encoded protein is CASSYLSRSGELFF.

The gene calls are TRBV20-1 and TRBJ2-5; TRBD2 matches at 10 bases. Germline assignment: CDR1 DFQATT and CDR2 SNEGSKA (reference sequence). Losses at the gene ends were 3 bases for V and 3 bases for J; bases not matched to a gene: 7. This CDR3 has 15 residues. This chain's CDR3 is CSASLLAGAKETQYF. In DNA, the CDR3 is TGCAGTGCTAGTCTTCTAGCGGGGGCAAAAGAGACCCAGTACTTC.

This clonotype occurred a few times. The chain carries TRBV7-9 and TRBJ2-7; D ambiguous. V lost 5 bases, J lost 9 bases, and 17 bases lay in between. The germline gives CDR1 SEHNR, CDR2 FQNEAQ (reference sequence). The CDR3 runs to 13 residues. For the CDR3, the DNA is TGTGCCAGCAGCCTCGGGTCCTTGGCACGGCAGTACTTC. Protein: CASSLGSLARQYF.

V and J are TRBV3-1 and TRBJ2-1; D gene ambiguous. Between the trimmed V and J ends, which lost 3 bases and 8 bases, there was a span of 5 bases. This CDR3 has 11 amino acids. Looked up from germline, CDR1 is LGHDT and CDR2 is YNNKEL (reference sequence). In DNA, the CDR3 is TGTGCCAGCAGCCACGTTGATGAGCAGTTCTTC. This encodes CASSHVDEQFF.